These T cell receptor beta chains were read from a single sample in a study of cytomegalovirus exposure and HLA in healthy donors. Clones were read by immunoSEQ multiplex PCR, and TCRdb kept only the in-frame ones, dropping some. The repertoire holds approximately 65,000 clones, with about 94% as singletons. Sequenced: PBMCs. All receptors derive from a woman between 18 and 29 years old in good health and CMV-seronegative. CDR3s leave out the opening cysteine and the closing phenylalanine or tryptophan.

TRBJ1-4 TRBV9 ASSTEGRANEKLF
TRBJ2-5 TRBV6-5 ASSGREWETQY
TRBJ2-1 TRBV5-1 ASSSSGDEQF
TRBJ2-7 TRBV29-1 SVEVGSHDEQY
TRBJ2-1 TRBV5-4 ASSLEGQGRNEQF
TRBJ2-2 TRBV6-1 ASSVEVNTGELF
TRBJ2-1 TRBV19 ASSLWGTHNEQF
TRBJ2-5 TRBV19 ASSITSGGAETQY
TRBJ1-5 TRBV2 ASSLPSSNQPQH
TRBJ2-5 TRBV4-1 ASSQDPSRGETQY
TRBJ2-7 TRBV5-1 ASSLDHISYEQY
TRBJ2-1 TRBV27 ASSSPPNEQF
TRBJ2-5 TRBV11-2 ASSSPAGSQETQY
TRBJ2-1 TRBV7-6 ASSLGSGRAKEQF
TRBJ2-1 TRBV10-3 AISEAQTSGGAKDEQF